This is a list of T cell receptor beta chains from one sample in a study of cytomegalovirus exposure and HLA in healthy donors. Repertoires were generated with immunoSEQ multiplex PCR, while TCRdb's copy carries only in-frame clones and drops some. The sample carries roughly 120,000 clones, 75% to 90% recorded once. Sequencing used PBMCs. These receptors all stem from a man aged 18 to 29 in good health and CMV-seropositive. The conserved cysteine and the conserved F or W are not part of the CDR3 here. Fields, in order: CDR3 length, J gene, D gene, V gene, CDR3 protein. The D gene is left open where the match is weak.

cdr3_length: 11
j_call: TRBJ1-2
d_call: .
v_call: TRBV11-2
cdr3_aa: ASSLPGSGGYT

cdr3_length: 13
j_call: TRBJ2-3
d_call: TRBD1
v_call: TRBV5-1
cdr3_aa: ASSFRDRETDTQY

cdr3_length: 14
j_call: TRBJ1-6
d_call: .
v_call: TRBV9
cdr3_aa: ASSPNTGTYDSPLH

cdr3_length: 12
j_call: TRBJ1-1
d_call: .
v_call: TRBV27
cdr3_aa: ASSPSGANTEAF

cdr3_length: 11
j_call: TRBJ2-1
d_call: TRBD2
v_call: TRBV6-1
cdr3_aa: ASGRLAVIEQF

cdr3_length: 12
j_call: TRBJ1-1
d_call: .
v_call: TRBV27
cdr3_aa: ASSSVVEGIEAF

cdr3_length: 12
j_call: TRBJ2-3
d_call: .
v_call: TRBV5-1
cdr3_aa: ASSLETSTDTQY

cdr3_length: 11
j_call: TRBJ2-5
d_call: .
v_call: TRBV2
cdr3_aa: ASTVLVQETQY

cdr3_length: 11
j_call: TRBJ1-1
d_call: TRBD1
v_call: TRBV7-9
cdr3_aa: ASSLARTGKAF

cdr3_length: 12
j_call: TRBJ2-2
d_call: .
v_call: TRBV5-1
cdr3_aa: ASSGGQNTGELF

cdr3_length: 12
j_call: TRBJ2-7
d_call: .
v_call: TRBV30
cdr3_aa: AWSVGIASDEQY

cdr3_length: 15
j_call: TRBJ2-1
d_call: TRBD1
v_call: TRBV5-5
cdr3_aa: ASSAPTGRLGDNEQF

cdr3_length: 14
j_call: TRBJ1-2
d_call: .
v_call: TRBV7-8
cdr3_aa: ASSLDQVGLGYGYT

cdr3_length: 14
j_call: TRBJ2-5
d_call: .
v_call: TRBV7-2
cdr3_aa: ASSITTRLYQETQY

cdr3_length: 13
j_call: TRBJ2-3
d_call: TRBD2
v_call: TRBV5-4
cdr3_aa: ASSLVGGETDTQY

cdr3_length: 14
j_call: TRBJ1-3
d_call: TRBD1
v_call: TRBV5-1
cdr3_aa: ASSLTGGGSGNTIY

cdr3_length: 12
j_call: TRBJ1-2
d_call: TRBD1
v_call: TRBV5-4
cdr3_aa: ASSLRGLGYGYT

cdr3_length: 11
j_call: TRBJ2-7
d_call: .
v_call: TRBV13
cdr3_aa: ASSLTTAYEQY

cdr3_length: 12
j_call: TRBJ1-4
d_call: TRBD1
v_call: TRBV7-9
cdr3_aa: ASSFDRGPEKLF

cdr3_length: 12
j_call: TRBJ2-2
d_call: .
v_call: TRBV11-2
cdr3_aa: ASRPSSYTGELF

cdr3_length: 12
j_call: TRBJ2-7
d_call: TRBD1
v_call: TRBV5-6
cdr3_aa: ASSLAQGAQEQY

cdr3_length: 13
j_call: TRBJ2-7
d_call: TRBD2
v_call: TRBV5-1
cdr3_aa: ASRRGSGGPYEQY

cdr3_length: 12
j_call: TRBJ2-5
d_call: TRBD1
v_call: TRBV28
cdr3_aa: ASSGQGRGETQY

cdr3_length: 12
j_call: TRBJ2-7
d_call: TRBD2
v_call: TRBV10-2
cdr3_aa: ASRLAGAPYEQY

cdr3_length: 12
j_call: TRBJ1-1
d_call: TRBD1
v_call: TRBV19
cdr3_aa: ASRRQGADTEAF

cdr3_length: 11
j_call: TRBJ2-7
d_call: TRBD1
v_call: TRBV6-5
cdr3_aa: ASSPDRRYEQY